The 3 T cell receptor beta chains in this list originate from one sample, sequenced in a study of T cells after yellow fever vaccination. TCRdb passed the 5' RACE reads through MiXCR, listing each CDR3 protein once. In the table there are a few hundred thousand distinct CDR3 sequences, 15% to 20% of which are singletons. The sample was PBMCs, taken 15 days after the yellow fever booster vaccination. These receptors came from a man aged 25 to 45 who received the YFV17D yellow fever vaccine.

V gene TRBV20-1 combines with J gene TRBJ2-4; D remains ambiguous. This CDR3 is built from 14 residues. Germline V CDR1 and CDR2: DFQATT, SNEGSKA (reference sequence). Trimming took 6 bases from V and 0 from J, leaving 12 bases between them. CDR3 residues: CSAKDPLAKNIQYF. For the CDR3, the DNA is TGCAGTGCAAAGGACCCTCTAGCCAAAAACATTCAGTACTTC.

CDR3 sequence (DNA): TGCAGTGCCACGGACGGTTTAACCGGGGAGCTGTTTTTT. Its translation: CSATDGLTGELFF. The V gene is TRBV20-1, the J gene TRBJ2-2; no definite D call. In germline, CDR1 is DFQATT, CDR2 SNEGSKA (reference sequence). The length of the CDR3 is 13 residues. Trimming took 6 bases from V and 5 from J, leaving 13 bases between them.

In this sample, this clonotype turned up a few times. CDR3: CASSQDRSGSPIEQFF. CDR3 bases: TGCGCCAGCAGCCAAGATCGGAGCGGAAGCCCTATAGAGCAGTTCTTC. The V gene is TRBV4-3, the J gene TRBJ2-1; D possibly corresponds to TRBD2 (5 bases). The germline CDR1 and CDR2 sequences are LGHNA and YSLEER. Trimming stripped 0 bases from V and 10 bases from J, with 19 bases between. The length of the CDR3 is 16 residues.